This T cell receptor (beta chain) derives from a study of blood T cell repertoires in COVID-19. Study overall: Whether acute or convalescent, the COVID-19 samples came from the United States, Italy and Spain. Sample material is recorded as cDNA or gDNA derived from T cells, B-cell-depleted T cells, or PBMCs.

Trimming removed 5 bases from V and 3 bases from J; junction bases left unmatched: 4. The CDR3 is 14 residues long. Germline V lookup: CDR1 SGHTA, CDR2 FQGNSA. In the authors' workflow: Reference gene primer amplification yielded estimated nucleated cell counts. Clones were read by immunoSEQ multiplex PCR, and TCRdb kept only the in-frame ones, dropping some. The V and J calls and clone size come from that table; D and trimming were worked out from the DNA. The sample yields about 59,000 clones, roughly 86% seen once. This chain joins TRBV7-2 and TRBJ1-5, with TRBD1 matching over 7 bases. Sequences were obtained from peripheral blood. The source of this sequence is a man aged 55 to 70 with active or convalescent COVID-19. CDR3 in amino acids: CASSRGQPNQPQHF. The CDR3 DNA is TGTGCCAGCAGCCGGGGACAGCCCAATCAGCCCCAGCATTTT.